The entry below describes one TCR beta chain. In the PCR, 60 Vbeta and 13 Jbeta primers were used. Libraries were prepared by immunoSEQ multiplex PCR; TCRdb keeps only in-frame clonotypes and omits some of them. The table has over 130,000 clones, around 79% seen once. Germline assignment: CDR1 SGHTA and CDR2 FQGNSA. Trimming left V 1 base short and J 11 bases short, with 14 bases between. The CDR3 extends over 13 amino acids. This entry belongs to a study of cytomegalovirus exposure and HLA in healthy donors. The chain employs TRBV7-2 and TRBJ1-1; D not resolved. The receptor's source is a human donor in good health. The material sequenced was PBMCs. CDR3 in amino acids: CASSLVSAPRAFF. The CDR3 DNA reads TGTGCCAGCAGCTTAGTTAGTGCCCCGCGGGCTTTCTTT.